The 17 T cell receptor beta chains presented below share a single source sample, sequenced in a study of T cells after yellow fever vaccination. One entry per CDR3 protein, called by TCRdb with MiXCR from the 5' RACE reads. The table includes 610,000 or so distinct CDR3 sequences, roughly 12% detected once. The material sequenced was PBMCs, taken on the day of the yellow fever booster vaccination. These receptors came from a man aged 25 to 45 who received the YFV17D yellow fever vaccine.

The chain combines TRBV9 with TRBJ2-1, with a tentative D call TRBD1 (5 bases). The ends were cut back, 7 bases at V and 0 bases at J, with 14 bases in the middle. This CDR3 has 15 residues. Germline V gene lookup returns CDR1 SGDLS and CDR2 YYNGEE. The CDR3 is CASAKTDDSYNEQFF. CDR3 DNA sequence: TGTGCCAGCGCTAAGACAGACGACTCCTACAATGAGCAGTTCTTC.

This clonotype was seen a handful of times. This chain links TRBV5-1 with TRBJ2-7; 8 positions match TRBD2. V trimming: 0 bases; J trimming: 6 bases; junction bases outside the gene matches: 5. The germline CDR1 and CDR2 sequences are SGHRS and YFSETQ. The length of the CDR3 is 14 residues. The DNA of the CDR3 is TGCGCCAGCAGCTTGGCGGGAGGGTTCGCCGAGCAGTACTTC. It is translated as CASSLAGGFAEQYF.

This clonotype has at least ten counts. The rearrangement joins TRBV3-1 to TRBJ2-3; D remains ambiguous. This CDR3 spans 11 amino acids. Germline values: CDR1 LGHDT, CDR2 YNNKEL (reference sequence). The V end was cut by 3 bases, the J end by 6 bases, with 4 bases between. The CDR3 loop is CASSQKDTQYF. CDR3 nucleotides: TGTGCCAGCAGCCAGAAGGATACGCAGTATTTT.

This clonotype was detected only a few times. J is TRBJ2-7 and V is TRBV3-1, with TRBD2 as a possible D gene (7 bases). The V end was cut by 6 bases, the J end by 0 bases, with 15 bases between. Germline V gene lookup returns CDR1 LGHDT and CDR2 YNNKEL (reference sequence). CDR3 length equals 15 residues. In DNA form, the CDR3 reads TGTGCCAGCAGGCCGGAGGGGGGGGCCTCCTACGAGCAGTACTTC. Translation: CASRPEGGASYEQYF.

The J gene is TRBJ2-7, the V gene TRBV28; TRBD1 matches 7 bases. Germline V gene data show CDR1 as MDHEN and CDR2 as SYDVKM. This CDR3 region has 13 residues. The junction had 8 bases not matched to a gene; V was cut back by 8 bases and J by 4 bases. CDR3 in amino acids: CASGQQGFYEQYF. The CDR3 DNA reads TGTGCCAGCGGTCAACAGGGGTTTTACGAGCAGTACTTC.

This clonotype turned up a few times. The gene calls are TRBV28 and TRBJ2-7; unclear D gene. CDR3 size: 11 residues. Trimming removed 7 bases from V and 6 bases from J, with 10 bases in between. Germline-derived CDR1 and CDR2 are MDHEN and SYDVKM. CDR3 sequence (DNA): TGTGCCAGCACCCTTAAAGGCGAGCAGTACTTC. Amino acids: CASTLKGEQYF.

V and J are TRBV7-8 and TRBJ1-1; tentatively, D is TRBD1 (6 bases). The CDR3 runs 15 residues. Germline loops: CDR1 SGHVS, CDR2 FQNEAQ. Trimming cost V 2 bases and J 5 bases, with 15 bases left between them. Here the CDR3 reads CASSLKGGGWTEAFF. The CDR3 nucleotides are TGTGCCAGCAGCTTAAAGGGGGGTGGGTGGACTGAAGCTTTCTTT.

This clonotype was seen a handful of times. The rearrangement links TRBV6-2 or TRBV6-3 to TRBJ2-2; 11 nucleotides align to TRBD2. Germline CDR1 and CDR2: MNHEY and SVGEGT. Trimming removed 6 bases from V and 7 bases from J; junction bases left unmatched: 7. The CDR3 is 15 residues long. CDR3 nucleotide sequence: TGTGCCAGCAGAAAACTAGCGGGAGAGTTCGGGGAGCTGTTTTTT. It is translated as CASRKLAGEFGELFF.

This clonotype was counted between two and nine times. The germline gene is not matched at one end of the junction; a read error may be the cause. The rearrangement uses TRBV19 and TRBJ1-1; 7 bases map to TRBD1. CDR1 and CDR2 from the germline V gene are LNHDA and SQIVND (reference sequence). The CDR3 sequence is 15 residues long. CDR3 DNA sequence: TGTGCCAGTACTCCCTGGGGGACAGAGAACCCTGAAGCTTTCTTT. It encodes CASTPWGTENPEAFF.

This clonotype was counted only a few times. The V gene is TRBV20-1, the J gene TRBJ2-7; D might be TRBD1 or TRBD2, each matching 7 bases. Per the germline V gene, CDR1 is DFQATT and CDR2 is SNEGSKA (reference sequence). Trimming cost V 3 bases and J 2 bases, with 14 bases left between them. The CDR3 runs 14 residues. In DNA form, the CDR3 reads TGCAGTGCTAGCCCCCAGGGGGGGACCTACGAGCAGTACTTC. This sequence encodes CSASPQGGTYEQYF.

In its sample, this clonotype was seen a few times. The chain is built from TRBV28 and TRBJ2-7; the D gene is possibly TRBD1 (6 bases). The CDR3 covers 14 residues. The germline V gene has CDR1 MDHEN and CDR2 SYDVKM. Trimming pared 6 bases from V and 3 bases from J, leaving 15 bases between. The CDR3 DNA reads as TGTGCCAGCAGAAACTCCGGGACACTCTACGAGCAGTACTTC. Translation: CASRNSGTLYEQYF. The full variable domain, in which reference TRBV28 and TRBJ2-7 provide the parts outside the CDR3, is DVKVTQSSRYLVKRTGEKVFLECVQDMDHENMFWYRQDPGLGLRLIYFSYDVKMKEKGDIPEGYSVSREKKERFSLILESASTNQTSMYLCASRNSGTLYEQYFGPGTRLTVT.

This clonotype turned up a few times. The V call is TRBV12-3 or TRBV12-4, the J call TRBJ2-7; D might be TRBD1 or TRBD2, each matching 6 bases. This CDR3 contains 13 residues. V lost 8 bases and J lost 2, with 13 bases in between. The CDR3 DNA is TGTGCCAGCTCCCGGGGGCGGACCTACGAGCAGTACTTC. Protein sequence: CASSRGRTYEQYF.

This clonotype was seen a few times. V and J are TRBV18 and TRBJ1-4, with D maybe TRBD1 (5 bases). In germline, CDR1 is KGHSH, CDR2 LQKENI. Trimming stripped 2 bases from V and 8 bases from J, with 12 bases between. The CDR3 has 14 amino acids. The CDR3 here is CASSPGAYREKLFF. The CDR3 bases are TGTGCCAGCTCACCAGGGGCGTATCGGGAAAAACTGTTTTTT. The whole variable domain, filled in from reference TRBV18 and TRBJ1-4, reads NAGVMQNPRHLVRRRGQEARLRCSPMKGHSHVYWYRQLPEEGLKFMVYLQKENIIDESGMPKERFSAEFPKEGPSILRIQQVVRGDSAAYFCASSPGAYREKLFFGSGTQLSVL.

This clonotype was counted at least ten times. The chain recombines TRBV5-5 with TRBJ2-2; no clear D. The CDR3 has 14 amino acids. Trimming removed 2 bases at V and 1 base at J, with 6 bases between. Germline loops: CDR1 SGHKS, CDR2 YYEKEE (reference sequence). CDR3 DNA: TGTGCCAGCAGCTTCTATTGGAACACCGGGGAGCTGTTTTTT. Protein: CASSFYWNTGELFF.

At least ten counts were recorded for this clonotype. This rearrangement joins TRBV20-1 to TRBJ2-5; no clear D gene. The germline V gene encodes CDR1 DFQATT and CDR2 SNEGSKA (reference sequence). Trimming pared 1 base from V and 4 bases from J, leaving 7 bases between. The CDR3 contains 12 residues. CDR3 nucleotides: TGCAGTGCTAGAGTCGCTGGAGAGACCCAGTACTTC. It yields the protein CSARVAGETQYF.

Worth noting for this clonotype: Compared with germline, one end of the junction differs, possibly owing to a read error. CDR3 sequence: CARSLGQIGHRGLNTEAFF. In DNA form, the CDR3 reads TGTGCCCGCAGTTTGGGACAGATCGGCCACCGAGGGTTGAACACTGAAGCTTTCTTT. V gene TRBV6-2 or TRBV6-3 combines with J gene TRBJ1-1, with TRBD1 matching over 7 bases. CDR1 MNHEY and CDR2 SVGEGT come from the germline V gene. The CDR3 runs 19 residues.

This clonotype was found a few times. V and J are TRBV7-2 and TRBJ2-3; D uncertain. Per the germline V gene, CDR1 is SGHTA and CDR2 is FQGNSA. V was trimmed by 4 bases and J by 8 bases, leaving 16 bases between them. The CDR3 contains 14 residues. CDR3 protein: CASSSPSQLSTQYF. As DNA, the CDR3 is TGTGCCAGCAGCTCCCCGAGCCAACTAAGTACGCAGTATTTT. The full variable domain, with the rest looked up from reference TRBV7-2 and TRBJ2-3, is GAGVSQSPSNKVTEKGKDVELRCDPISGHTALYWYRQSLGQGLEFLIYFQGNSAPDKSGLPSDRFSAERTGGSVSTLTIQRTQQEDSAVYLCASSSPSQLSTQYFGPGTRLTVL.